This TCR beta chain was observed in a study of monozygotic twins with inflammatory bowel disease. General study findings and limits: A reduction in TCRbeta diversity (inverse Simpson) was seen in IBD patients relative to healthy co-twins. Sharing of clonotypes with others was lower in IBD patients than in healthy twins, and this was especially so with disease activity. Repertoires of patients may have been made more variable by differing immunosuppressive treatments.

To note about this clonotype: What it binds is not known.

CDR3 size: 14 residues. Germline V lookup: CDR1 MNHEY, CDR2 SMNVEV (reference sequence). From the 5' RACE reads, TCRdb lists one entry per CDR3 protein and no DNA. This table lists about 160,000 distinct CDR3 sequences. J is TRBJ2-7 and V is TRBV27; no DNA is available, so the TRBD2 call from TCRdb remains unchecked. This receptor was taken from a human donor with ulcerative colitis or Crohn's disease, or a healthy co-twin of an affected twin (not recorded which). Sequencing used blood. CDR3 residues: CASSLNPASYEQYF.